This TCR beta chain was captured in a study of cytomegalovirus exposure and HLA in healthy donors. Broader study findings: The authors enumerated around 150 TCR beta chains as linked to cytomegalovirus. HLA allele associations emerged for 17,000 or so TCR beta sequences in a later analysis, at 0.05 false discovery rate. In a later analysis, a missense DCLRE1C variant was linked to TCR beta V- and J-gene trimming.

The CDR3 covers 16 residues. CDR1 is SGHAT, CDR2 FQNNGV, per germline. V lost 5 bases to trimming and J lost 3 bases, with 17 bases between them. The study ran its PCR with 60 Vbeta and 13 Jbeta primers. The table came from immunoSEQ multiplex PCR; TCRdb's copy has only in-frame clones and leaves some out. This sample contains about 140,000 clones. Details on this clone: The target antigen is unknown.

The V and J genes are TRBV11-2 and TRBJ2-1; D might be TRBD2 (6 bases). The sample consisted of PBMCs. The TCR was taken from a woman aged 18-30 years in good health and CMV-seronegative. CDR3 sequence: CASSPRDSLYYNEQFF. As DNA, the CDR3 is TGTGCCAGCAGCCCTAGGGACTCTCTATACTACAATGAGCAGTTCTTC. The whole variable domain, filled in from reference TRBV11-2 and TRBJ2-1, reads EAGVAQSPRYKIIEKRQSVAFWCNPISGHATLYWYQQILGQGPKLLIQFQNNGVVDDSQLPKDRFSAERLKGVDSTLKIQPAKLEDSAVYLCASSPRDSLYYNEQFFGPGTRLTVL.